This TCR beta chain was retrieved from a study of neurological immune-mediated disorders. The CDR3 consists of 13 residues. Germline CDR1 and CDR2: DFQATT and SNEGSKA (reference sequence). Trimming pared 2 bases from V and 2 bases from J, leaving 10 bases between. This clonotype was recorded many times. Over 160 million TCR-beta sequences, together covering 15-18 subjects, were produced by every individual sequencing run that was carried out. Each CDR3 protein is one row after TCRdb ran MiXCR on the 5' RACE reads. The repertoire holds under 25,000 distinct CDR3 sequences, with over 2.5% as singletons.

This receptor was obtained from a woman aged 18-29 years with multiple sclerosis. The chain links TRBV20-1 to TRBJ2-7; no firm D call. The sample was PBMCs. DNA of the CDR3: TGCAGTGCTAGAAGACGTATGACCTACGAGCAGTACTTC. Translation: CSARRRMTYEQYF.